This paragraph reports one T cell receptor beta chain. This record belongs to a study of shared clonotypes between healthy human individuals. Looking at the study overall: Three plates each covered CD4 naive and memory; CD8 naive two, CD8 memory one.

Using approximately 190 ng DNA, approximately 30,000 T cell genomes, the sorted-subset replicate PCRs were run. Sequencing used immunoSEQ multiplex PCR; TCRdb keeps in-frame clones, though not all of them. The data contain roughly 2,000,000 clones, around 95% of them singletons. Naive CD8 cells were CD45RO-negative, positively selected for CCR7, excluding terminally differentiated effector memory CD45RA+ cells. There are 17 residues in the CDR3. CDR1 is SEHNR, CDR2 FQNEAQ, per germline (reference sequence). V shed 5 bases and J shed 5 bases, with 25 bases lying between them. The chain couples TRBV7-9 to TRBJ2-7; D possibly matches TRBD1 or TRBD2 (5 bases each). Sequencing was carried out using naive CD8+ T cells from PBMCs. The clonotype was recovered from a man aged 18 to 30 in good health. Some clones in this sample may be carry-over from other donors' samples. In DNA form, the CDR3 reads TGTGCCAGCAGCCCCCCACGCTGGGGACCCACCGGCGACGAGCAGTACTTC. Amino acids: CASSPPRWGPTGDEQYF.